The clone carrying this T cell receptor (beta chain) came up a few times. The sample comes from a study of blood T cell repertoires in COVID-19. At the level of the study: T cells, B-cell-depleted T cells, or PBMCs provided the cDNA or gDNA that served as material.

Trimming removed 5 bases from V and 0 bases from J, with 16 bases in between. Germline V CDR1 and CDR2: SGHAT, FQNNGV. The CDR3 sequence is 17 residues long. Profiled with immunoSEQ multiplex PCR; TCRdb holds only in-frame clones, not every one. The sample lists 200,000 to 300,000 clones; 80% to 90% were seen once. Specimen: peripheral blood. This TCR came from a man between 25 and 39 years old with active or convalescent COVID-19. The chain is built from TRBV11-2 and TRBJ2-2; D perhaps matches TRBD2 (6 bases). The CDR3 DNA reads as TGTGCCAGCAGCCCCTTTGGGGCGGGGTCGAACACCGGGGAGCTGTTTTTT. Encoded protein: CASSPFGAGSNTGELFF.